The 18 T cell receptor beta chains reported below all come from one sample, sequenced in a study of CD8+ T cells in alopecia areata. Sequencing used cDNA as its template, made by extracting RNA and reverse transcribing it. Sequenced by immunoSEQ multiplex PCR; TCRdb stores in-frame clones only, minus some. The repertoire consists of around 140,000 clones, with under 60% occurring once and the leading ten covering under 8%. The specimen was CD4+ T cells sorted from blood, collected at week 0. The receptors here all came from a human donor with alopecia areata.

This clone occurred a few times. The chain employs TRBV7-8 and TRBJ1-1, with D tentatively TRBD1 (5 bases). V was cut by 2 bases and J by 4 bases, with 14 bases left in between. Germline V CDR1 and CDR2: SGHVS, FQNEAQ. The CDR3 loop spans 15 amino acids. The CDR3 protein is CASSLSGPEVTEAFF. The CDR3 region has the DNA TGTGCCAGCAGCTTATCAGGGCCAGAGGTCACTGAAGCTTTCTTT.

This chain joins TRBV27 and TRBJ2-3; no clear D gene. The length of the CDR3 is 12 residues. The germline V gene encodes CDR1 MNHEY and CDR2 SMNVEV (reference sequence). The germline V and J ends were trimmed by 3 bases and 5 bases, with 6 bases remaining between them. CDR3: CASSFPVDTQYF. The CDR3 nucleotides are TGTGCCAGCAGTTTCCCGGTAGATACGCAGTATTTT.

This clone was picked up a small number of times. V usage is TRBV28 and J usage is TRBJ2-1, with unresolved D. CDR1 MDHEN and CDR2 SYDVKM come from the germline V gene. Trimming removed 6 bases from V and 10 bases from J, with 19 bases in between. The CDR3 runs to 14 residues. The CDR3 nucleotides are TGTGCCAGCAGCTCCGGCAGTATCATTGGGGAGCAGTTCTTC. Its protein is CASSSGSIIGEQFF.

CDR3 bases: TGTGCCAGCAGTGAATCCCAAAGAGGGGGCTACACCTTC. The encoded protein is CASSESQRGGYTF. The chain carries TRBV25-1 and TRBJ1-2, with D unclear. Trimming shortened V by 1 base and J by 8 bases, and 11 bases separated the two germline ends. The length of the CDR3 is 13 residues. CDR1 and CDR2 (germline): MGHDK, SYGVNS.

V gene TRBV4-2 combines with J gene TRBJ2-5, with D uncertain. Germline CDR1 and CDR2: LGHNA and YNFKEQ. V lost 0 bases and J 1 base, leaving 15 bases between the germline ends. This CDR3 contains 17 residues. The CDR3 nucleotides read TGTGCCAGCAGCCAAGATCTTTGCCCACCGGGCCAAGAGACCCAGTACTTC. It specifies CASSQDLCPPGQETQYF.

This chain joins TRBV29-1 and TRBJ2-1; 9 nucleotides line up with TRBD1. The CDR3 runs 15 residues. V dropped 4 bases and J dropped 10; count of bases not matched to a gene: 14. Germline V gene data show CDR1 as SQVTM and CDR2 as ANQGSEA. The CDR3 nucleotides are TGCAGCGTTGGGGCTGGACAGGGGAGTTTATGGGAGCAGTTCTTC. Translation: CSVGAGQGSLWEQFF.

This clone has just one count. The chain has TRBV7-2 and TRBJ1-6, with 7 bases that match TRBD1. Looked up from germline, CDR1 is SGHTA and CDR2 is FQGNSA. Trimming at V came to 1 base and at J to 9 bases, leaving 9 bases not matched to a gene. The CDR3 sequence is 16 residues long. For the CDR3, the DNA is TGTGCCAGCAGCTTAGGGGTCCAGGGGGGAAGTTCACCCCTCCACTTT. This translates into CASSLGVQGGSSPLHF.

This chain uses TRBV2 with TRBJ2-5; 7 bases align to TRBD2. Germline CDR1 reads SNHLY; CDR2 reads FYNNEI. Losses at the gene ends were 5 bases for V and 1 base for J; bases not matched to a gene: 4. The length of the CDR3 is 14 residues. The chain's CDR3 is CASSRTRVQETQYF. The CDR3 DNA reads as TGTGCCAGCAGTAGGACTAGAGTCCAAGAGACCCAGTACTTC.

In its sample, this clone was seen once. The chain uses TRBV7-2 and TRBJ2-5; D may be TRBD1 or TRBD2 (5 bases each). The CDR3 consists of 13 residues. Deletions cut 6 bases from V and 5 bases from J, with 13 bases between. Germline assignment: CDR1 SGHTA and CDR2 FQGNSA. CDR3 DNA: TGTGCCAGCAGAGAGGGAGCAGGGGAGACCCAGTACTTC. This gives the protein CASREGAGETQYF.

This clone showed up just a few times. This CDR3 is also generated by other DNA sequences in the sample. The chain has TRBV5-1 and TRBJ1-1; D is undetermined. V lost 0 bases to trimming and J lost 1 base, with 4 bases between them. This CDR3 comprises 13 residues. CDR1 is SGHRS and CDR2 is YFSETQ in the germline V gene. CDR3 loop: CASSLGENTEAFF. The CDR3 DNA sequence: TGCGCCAGCAGCTTGGGGGAGAACACTGAAGCTTTCTTT.

The chain combines TRBV5-1 with TRBJ1-1; unclear D gene. The CDR3 has 9 amino acids. CDR1 is SGHRS, CDR2 YFSETQ, per germline. V was cut by 5 bases and J by 7 bases, with 3 bases left in between. CDR3 sequence reads: CASSFEAFF. CDR3 sequence (DNA): TGCGCCAGCAGTTTTGAAGCTTTCTTT. Full variable domain (outside the CDR3, taken from reference TRBV5-1 and TRBJ1-1): KAGVTQTPRYLIKTRGQQVTLSCSPISGHRSVSWYQQTPGQGLQFLFEYFSETQRNKGNFPGRFSGRQFSNSRSEMNVSTLELGDSALYLCASSFEAFFGQGTRLTVV.

This clone was seen a few times. The rearrangement links TRBV9 to TRBJ2-2, with D unclear. This CDR3 is 12 amino acids long. Germline V gives CDR1 SGDLS, CDR2 YYNGEE. The V end lost 6 bases, the J end lost 6 bases, and 9 bases lay between the germline ends. CDR3 amino acids: CASNAGSGELFF. CDR3 DNA sequence: TGTGCCAGCAACGCTGGGTCCGGGGAGCTGTTTTTT.

The chain carries TRBV30 and TRBJ1-4; D gene uncertain. Germline V gives CDR1 GTSNPN, CDR2 SVGIG (reference sequence). This CDR3 has 14 residues. V lost 0 bases and J lost 8, with 13 bases in between. The CDR3 loop is CAWSVGPRGEKLFF. The CDR3 coding sequence is TGTGCCTGGAGTGTAGGACCCCGCGGGGAAAAACTGTTTTTT. The whole variable domain, remainder taken from reference TRBV30 and TRBJ1-4, is SQTIHQWPATLVQPVGSPLSLECTVEGTSNPNLYWYRQAAGRGLQLLFYSVGIGQISSEVPQNLSASRPQDRQFILSSKKLLLSDSGFYLCAWSVGPRGEKLFFGSGTQLSVL.

This chain links TRBV5-4 with TRBJ1-4; tentative D call: TRBD1 (5 bases). CDR3 length: 15 residues. The V end lost 3 bases, the J end lost 7 bases, and 16 bases lay between the germline ends. Germline V gives CDR1 SGHNT, CDR2 YYREEE (reference sequence). This CDR3 is CASSSGTSMGEKLFF. The CDR3, as DNA: TGTGCCAGCAGCTCCGGGACCAGCATGGGTGAAAAACTGTTTTTT.

The chain couples TRBV9 to TRBJ2-3; 9 bases map to TRBD1. Trimming at V came to 4 bases and at J to 2 bases, leaving 8 bases not matched to a gene. Germline assignment: CDR1 SGDLS and CDR2 YYNGEE. The CDR3 contains 16 residues. CDR3: CASSLRTGDTTDTQYF. In nucleotides, the CDR3 is TGTGCCAGCAGCCTCCGGACAGGGGATACCACAGATACGCAGTATTTT.

The J gene is TRBJ2-7, the V gene TRBV25-1; TRBD1 aligns across 7 bases. The trim removed 8 bases at V and 4 bases at J, leaving 5 bases unmatched. Germline V gives CDR1 MGHDK, CDR2 SYGVNS. This CDR3 has 12 amino acids. In DNA, the CDR3 is TGTGCCAGCGCCAGACAGGGTTACGAGCAGTACTTC. It translates to CASARQGYEQYF.

This clone came up once. V is TRBV4-2 and J is TRBJ2-7, with 7 nucleotides matching TRBD1. There are 15 residues in the CDR3. With 0 bases clipped from V and 3 bases from J, the junction kept 5 bases outside the gene matches. CDR1 LGHNA and CDR2 YNFKEQ come from the germline V gene. CDR3 nucleotides: TGTGCCAGCAGCCAAGATAGGGGGCAGAGCTACGAGCAGTACTTC. Protein sequence: CASSQDRGQSYEQYF.

V gene TRBV4-3 combines with J gene TRBJ1-2; 7 bases line up with TRBD1. V shed 3 bases, J shed 2 bases, and the junction held 6 bases outside the gene matches. CDR3 length equals 15 residues. The germline CDR1 and CDR2 sequences are LGHNA and YSLEER. CDR3: CASSQTIQGNYGYTF. The CDR3 coding sequence is TGCGCCAGCAGCCAGACAATACAGGGGAACTATGGCTACACCTTC.